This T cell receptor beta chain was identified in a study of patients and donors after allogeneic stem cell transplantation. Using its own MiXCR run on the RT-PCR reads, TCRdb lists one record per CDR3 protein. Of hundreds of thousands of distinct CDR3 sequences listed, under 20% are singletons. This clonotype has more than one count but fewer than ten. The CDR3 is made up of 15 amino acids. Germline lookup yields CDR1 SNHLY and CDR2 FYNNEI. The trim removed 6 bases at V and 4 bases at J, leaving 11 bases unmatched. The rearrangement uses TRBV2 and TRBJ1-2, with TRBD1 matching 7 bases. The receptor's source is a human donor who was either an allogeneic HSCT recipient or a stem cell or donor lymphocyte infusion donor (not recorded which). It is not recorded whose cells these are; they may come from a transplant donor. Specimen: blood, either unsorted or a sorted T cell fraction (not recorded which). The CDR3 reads CASSSHRDSPYGYTF. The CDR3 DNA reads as TGTGCCAGCAGCTCCCACCGGGACAGCCCCTATGGCTACACCTTC.